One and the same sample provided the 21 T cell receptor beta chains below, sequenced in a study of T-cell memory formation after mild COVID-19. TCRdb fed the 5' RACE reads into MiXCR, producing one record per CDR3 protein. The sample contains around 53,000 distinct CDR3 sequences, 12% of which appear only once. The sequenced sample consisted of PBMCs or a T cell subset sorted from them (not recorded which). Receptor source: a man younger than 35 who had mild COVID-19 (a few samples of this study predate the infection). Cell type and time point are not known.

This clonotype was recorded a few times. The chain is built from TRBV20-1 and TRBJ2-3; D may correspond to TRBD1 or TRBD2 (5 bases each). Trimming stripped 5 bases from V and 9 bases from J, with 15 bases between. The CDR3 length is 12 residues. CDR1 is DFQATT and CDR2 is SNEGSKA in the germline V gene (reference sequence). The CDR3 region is CSAGPSWGTQYF. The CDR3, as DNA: TGCAGTGCTGGACCCTCCTGGGGGACGCAGTATTTT.

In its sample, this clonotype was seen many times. The CDR3 DNA is TGTGCCAGCTCACCACAAGGGGAACCCCACACTGAAGCTTTCTTT. Its protein product is CASSPQGEPHTEAFF. The rearrangement links TRBV18 to TRBJ1-1, with a tentative D call TRBD1 (5 bases). The CDR3 is 15 amino acids. Germline lookup yields CDR1 KGHSH and CDR2 LQKENI. Trimming stripped 1 base from V and 3 bases from J, with 12 bases between.

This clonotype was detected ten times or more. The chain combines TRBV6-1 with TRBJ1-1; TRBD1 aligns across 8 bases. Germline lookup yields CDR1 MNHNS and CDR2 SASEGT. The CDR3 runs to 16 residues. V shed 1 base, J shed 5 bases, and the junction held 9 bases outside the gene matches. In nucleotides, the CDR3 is TGTGCCAGCAGTGAAGGACAGGGGCCGGGTCAGACTGAAGCTTTCTTT. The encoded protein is CASSEGQGPGQTEAFF.

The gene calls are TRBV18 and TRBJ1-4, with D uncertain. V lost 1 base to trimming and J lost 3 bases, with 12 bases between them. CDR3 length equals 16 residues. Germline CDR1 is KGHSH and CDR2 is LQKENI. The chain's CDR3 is CASSPQWARANEKLFF. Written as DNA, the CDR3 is TGTGCCAGCTCACCACAATGGGCAAGAGCTAATGAAAAACTGTTTTTT.

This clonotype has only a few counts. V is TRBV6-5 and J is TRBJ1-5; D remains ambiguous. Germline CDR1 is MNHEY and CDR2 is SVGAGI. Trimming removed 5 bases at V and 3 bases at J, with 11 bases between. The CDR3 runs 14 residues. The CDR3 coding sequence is TGTGCCAGCAGTCTCAGTCCGGACAATCAGCCCCAGCATTTT. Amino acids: CASSLSPDNQPQHF.

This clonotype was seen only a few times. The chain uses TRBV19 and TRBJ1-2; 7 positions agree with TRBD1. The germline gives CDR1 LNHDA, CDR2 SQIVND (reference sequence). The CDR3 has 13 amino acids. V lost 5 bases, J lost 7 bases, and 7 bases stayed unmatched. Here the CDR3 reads CASSRQGEGGYTF. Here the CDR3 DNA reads TGTGCCAGTAGTCGACAGGGCGAGGGTGGCTACACCTTC. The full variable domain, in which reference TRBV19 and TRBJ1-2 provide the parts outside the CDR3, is DGGITQSPKYLFRKEGQNVTLSCEQNLNHDAMYWYRQDPGQGLRLIYYSQIVNDFQKGDIAEGYSVSREKKESFPLTVTSAQKNPTAFYLCASSRQGEGGYTFGSGTRLTVV.

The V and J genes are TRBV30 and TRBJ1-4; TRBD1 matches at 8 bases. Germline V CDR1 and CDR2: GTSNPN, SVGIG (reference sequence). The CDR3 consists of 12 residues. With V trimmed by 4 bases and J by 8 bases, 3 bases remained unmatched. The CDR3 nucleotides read TGTGCCTGGAACAGGGGGGGCGAAAAACTGTTTTTT. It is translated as CAWNRGGEKLFF.

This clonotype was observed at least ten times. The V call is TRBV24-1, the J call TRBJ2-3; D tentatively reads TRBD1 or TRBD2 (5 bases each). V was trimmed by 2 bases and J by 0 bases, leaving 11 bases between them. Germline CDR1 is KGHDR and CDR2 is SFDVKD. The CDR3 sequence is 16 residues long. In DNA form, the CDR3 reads TGTGCCACCAGTGATTCGGGGACGGCTAGCACAGATACGCAGTATTTT. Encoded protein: CATSDSGTASTDTQYF.

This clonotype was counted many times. This CDR3 is CASSPLGGGGTDTQYF. In DNA form, the CDR3 reads TGTGCCAGCTCACCCCTGGGAGGTGGCGGCACAGATACGCAGTATTTT. The rearrangement joins TRBV18 to TRBJ2-3, with TRBD2 as a possible D gene (6 bases). CDR3 size: 16 residues. Trimming cost V 3 bases and J 1 base, with 14 bases left between them. In germline, CDR1 is KGHSH, CDR2 LQKENI. The entire variable domain, with the rest obtained from reference TRBV18 and TRBJ2-3, is as follows: NAGVMQNPRHLVRRRGQEARLRCSPMKGHSHVYWYRQLPEEGLKFMVYLQKENIIDESGMPKERFSAEFPKEGPSILRIQQVVRGDSAAYFCASSPLGGGGTDTQYFGPGTRLTVL.

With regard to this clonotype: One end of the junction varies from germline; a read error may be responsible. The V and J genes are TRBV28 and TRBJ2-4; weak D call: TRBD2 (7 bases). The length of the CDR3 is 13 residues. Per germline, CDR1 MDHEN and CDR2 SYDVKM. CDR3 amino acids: CARSFEGGDIQYF. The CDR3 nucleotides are TGTGCCAGAAGTTTTGAAGGGGGGGACATTCAGTACTTC. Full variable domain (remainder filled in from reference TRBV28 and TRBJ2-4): DVKVTQSSRYLVKRTGEKVFLECVQDMDHENMFWYRQDPGLGLRLIYFSYDVKMKEKGDIPEGYSVSREKKERFSLILESASTNQTSMYLCARSFEGGDIQYFGAGTRLSVL.

DNA for the CDR3: TGTGCCATCAGCACGGGGAGCTTTGATACGCAGTATTTT. Translation gives CAISTGSFDTQYF. The chain is built from TRBV10-3 and TRBJ2-3, with D possibly being TRBD2 (5 bases). The CDR3 sequence is 13 residues long. The germline V gene encodes CDR1 ENHRY and CDR2 SYGVKD. V was clipped by 6 bases and J by 6 bases, with 13 bases between them.

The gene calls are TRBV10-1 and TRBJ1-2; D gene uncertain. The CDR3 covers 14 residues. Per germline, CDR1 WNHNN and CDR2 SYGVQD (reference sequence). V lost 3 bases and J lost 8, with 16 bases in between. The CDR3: CASSEGPSPRGYTF. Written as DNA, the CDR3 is TGCGCCAGCAGTGAAGGGCCAAGCCCGAGAGGCTACACCTTC.

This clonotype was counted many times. The DNA of the CDR3 is TGTGCCAGCAGCTTTGCGCAGACGGAGACCCAGTACTTC. Protein sequence: CASSFAQTETQYF. The V call is TRBV7-3, the J call TRBJ2-5; D ambiguous. Between the trimmed V and J ends, which lost 3 bases and 5 bases, there was a span of 10 bases. The germline V gene has CDR1 SGHTA and CDR2 FQGTGA. The CDR3 is made up of 13 amino acids.

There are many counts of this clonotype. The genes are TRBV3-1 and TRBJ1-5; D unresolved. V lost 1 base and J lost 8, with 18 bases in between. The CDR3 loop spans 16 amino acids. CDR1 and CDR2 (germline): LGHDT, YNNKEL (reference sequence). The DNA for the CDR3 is TGTGCCAGCAGCCAAGGGCGCGGCCCGGCGCAGGAGCCCCAGCATTTT. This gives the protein CASSQGRGPAQEPQHF.

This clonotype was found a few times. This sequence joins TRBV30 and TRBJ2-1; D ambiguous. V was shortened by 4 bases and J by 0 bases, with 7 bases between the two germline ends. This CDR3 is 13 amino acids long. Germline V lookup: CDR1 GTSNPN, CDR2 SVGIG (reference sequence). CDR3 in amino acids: CAWTKNSYNEQFF. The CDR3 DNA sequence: TGTGCCTGGACAAAAAACTCCTACAATGAGCAGTTCTTC.

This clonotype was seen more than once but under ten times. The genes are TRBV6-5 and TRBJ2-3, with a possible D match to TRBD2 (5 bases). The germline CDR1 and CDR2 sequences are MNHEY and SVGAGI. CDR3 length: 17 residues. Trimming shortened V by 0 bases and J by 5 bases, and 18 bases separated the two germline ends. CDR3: CASSYSTRTGGLDTQYF. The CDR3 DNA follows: TGTGCCAGCAGTTACTCGACCCGGACTGGAGGTCTAGATACGCAGTATTTT.

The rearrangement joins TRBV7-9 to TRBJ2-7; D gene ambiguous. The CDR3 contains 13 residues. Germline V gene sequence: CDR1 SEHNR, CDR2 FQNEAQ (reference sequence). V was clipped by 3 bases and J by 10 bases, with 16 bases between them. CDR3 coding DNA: TGTGCCAGCAGCTTCGGTACAACGCTACCACAGTACTTC. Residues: CASSFGTTLPQYF.

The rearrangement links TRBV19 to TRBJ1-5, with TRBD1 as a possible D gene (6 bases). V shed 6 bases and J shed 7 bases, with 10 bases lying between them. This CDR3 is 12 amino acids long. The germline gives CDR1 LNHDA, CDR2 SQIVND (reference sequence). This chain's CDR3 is CASSRDKQPQHF. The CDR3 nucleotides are TGTGCCAGTAGCCGGGACAAGCAGCCCCAGCATTTT.

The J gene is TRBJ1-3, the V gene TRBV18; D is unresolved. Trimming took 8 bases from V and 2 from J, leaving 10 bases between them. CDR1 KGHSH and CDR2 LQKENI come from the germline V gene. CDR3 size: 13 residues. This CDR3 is CASTTDPGNTIYF. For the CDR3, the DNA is TGTGCCAGCACAACAGACCCTGGAAACACCATATATTTT.

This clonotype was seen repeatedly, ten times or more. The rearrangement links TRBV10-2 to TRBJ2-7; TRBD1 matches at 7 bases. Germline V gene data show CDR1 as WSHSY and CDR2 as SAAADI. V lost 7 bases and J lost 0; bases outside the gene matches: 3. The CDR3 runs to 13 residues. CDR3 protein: CASMTGHSYEQYF. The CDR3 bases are TGCGCCAGCATGACAGGGCACTCCTACGAGCAGTACTTC.

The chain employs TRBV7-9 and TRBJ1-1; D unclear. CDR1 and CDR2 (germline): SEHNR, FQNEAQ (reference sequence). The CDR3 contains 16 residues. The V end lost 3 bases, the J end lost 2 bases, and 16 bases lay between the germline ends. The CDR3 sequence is CASSLARWNSNTEAFF. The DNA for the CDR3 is TGTGCCAGCAGCTTGGCGCGTTGGAACAGCAACACTGAAGCTTTCTTT.